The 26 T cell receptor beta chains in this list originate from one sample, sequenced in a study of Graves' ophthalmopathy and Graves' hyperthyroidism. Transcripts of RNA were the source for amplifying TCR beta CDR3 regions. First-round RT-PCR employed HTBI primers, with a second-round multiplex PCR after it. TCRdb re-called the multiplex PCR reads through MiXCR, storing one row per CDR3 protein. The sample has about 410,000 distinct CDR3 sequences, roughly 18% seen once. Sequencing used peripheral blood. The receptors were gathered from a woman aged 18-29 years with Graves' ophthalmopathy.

The DNA for the CDR3 is TGTGCCACCACACAGGGTGCCCGCAATCAGCCCCAGCATTTT. As protein: CATTQGARNQPQHF. The genes are TRBV12-3 or TRBV12-4 and TRBJ1-5; D possibly corresponds to TRBD1 (6 bases). The germline V and J ends were trimmed by 10 bases and 2 bases, with 15 bases remaining between them. The CDR3 consists of 14 residues.

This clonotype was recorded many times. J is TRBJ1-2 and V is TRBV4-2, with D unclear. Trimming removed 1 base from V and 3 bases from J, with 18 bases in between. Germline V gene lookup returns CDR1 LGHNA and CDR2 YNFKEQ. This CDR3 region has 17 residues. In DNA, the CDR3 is TGTGCCAGCAGCCAAGTGGGCCCTCGGGAGAATCACTATGGCTACACCTTC. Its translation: CASSQVGPRENHYGYTF.

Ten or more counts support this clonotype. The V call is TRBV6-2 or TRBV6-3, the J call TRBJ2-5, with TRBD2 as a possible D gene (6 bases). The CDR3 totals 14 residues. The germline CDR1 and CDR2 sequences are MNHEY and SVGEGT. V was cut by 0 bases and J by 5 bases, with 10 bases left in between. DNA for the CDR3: TGTGCCAGCAGTTACTCGGCGGGGTGGGAGACCCAGTACTTC. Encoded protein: CASSYSAGWETQYF.

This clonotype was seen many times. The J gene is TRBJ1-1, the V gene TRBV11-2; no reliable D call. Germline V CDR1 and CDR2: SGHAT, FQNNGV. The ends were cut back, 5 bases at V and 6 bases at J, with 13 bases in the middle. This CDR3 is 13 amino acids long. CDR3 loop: CASSQFRRPEAFF. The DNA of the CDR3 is TGTGCCAGCAGCCAGTTCCGTCGGCCTGAAGCTTTCTTT.

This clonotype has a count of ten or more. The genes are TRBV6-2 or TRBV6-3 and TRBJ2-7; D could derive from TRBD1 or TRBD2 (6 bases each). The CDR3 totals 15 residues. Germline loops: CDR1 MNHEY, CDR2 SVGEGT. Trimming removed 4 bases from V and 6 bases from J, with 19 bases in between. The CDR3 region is CASSSPRGRLGEQYF. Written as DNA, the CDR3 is TGTGCCAGCAGTTCCCCCCGGGGGCGGTTGGGCGAGCAGTACTTC.

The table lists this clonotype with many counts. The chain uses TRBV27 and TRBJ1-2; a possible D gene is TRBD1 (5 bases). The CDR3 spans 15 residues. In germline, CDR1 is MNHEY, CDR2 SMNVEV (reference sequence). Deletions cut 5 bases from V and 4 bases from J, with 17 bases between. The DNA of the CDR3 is TGTGCCAGCAGTCGAAAGGCAGAGGGGTCCTATGGCTACACCTTC. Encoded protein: CASSRKAEGSYGYTF.

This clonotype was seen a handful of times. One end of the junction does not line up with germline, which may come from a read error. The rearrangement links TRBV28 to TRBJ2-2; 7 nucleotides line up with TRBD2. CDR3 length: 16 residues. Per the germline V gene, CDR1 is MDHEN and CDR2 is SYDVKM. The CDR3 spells CDSSLTSSVETGELFF. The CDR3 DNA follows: TGTGACAGCAGTTTGACTAGCTCAGTCGAGACCGGGGAGCTGTTTTTT.

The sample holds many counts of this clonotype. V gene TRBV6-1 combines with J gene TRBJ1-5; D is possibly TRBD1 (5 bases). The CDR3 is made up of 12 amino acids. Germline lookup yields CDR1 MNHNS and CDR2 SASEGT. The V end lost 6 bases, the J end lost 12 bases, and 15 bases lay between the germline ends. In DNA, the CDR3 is TGTGCCAGCAGCCTGGGGGAAGTCCTCCAGCATTTT. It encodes CASSLGEVLQHF.

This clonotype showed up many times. The CDR3 spells CASSPSGPSYEQYF. CDR3 sequence (DNA): TGTGCCAGCAGCCCCTCAGGGCCGAGCTACGAGCAGTACTTC. V and J are TRBV28 and TRBJ2-7, with D possibly TRBD1 on 5 matching bases. The CDR3 has 14 residues. Germline V gene sequence: CDR1 MDHEN, CDR2 SYDVKM. Trimming left V 6 bases short and J 3 bases short, with 15 bases between.

This CDR3 is CASRPGQDSYEQYF. As DNA, the CDR3 is TGTGCCAGTAGGCCGGGACAGGACTCCTACGAGCAGTACTTC. The rearrangement joins TRBV19 to TRBJ2-7; 8 nucleotides agree with TRBD1. Germline V gene data show CDR1 as LNHDA and CDR2 as SQIVND (reference sequence). The CDR3 has 14 residues. Germline trimming cut 6 bases from V and 0 bases from J; bases unmatched to any gene: 4.

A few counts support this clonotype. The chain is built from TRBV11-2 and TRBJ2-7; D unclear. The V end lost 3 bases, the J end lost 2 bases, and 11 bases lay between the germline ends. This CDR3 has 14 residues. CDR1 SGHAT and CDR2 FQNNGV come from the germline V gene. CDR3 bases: TGTGCCAGCAGCTTCTCCGTCCCGGCCTACGAGCAGTACTTC. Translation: CASSFSVPAYEQYF.

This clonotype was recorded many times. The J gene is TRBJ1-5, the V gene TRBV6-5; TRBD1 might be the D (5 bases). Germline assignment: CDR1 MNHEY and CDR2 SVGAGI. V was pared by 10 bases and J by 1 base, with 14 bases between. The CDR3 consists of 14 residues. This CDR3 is CATRPAGSNQPQHF. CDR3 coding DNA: TGTGCCACCCGACCCGCAGGGAGCAATCAGCCCCAGCATTTT.

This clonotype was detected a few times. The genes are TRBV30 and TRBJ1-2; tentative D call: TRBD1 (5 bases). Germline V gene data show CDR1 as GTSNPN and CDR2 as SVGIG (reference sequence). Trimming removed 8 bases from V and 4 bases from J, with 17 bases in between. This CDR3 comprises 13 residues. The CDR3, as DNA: TGTGCCCTTCGGGACGACGGGAGCTATGGCTACACCTTC. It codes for CALRDDGSYGYTF.

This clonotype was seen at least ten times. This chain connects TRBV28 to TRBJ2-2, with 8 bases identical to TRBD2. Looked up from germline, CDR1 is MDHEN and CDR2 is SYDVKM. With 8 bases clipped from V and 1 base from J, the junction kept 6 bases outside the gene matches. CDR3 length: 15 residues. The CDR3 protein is CASGKTSGNTGELFF. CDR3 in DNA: TGTGCCAGCGGCAAAACTAGCGGGAACACCGGGGAGCTGTTTTTT.

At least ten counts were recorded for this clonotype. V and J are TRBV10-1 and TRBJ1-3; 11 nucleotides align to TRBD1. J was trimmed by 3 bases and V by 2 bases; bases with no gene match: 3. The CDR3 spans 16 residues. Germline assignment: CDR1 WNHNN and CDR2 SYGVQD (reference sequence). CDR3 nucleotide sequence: TGCGCCAGCAGTGAGGGACAGGGGGCTTTTGGAAACACCATATATTTT. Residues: CASSEGQGAFGNTIYF.

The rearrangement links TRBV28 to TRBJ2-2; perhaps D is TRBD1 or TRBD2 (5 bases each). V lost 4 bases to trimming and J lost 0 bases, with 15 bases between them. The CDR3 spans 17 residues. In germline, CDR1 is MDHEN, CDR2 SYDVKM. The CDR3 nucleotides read TGTGCCAGCAGTTCCTTACGGGACCCAACGAACACCGGGGAGCTGTTTTTT. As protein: CASSSLRDPTNTGELFF.

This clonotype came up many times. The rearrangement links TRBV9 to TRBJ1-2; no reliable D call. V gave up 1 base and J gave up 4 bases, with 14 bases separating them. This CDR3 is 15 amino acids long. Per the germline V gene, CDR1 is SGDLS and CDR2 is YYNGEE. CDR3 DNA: TGTGCCAGCAGCGTAAAATCAGACGTGGGCTATGGCTACACCTTC. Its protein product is CASSVKSDVGYGYTF.

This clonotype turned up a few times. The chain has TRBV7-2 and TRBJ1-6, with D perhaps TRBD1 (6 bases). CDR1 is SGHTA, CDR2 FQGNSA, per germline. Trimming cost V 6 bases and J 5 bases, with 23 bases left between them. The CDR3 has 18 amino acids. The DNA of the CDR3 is TGTGCCAGCAGTTTCGGGGGAGTTAAAGCAGGGGATAATTCACCCCTCCACTTT. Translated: CASSFGGVKAGDNSPLHF.

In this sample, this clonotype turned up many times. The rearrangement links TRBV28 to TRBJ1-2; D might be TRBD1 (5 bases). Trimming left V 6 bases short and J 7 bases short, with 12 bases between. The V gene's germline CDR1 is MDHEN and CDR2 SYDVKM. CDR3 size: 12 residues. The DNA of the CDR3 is TGTGCCAGCAGGGTTGGGGGACGTGGCTACACCTTC. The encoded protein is CASRVGGRGYTF.

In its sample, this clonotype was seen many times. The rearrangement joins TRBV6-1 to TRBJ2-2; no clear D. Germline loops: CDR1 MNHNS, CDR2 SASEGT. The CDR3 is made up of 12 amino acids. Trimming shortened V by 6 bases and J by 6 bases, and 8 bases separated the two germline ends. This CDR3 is CASSFNPGELFF. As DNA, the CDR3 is TGTGCCAGCAGCTTCAATCCCGGGGAGCTGTTTTTT.

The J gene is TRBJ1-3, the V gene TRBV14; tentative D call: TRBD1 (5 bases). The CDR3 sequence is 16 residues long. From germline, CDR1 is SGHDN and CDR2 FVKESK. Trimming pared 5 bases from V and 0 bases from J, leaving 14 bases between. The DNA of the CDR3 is TGTGCCAGCAGCTCCATTGGGACCGGCTCTGGAAACACCATATATTTT. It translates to CASSSIGTGSGNTIYF.

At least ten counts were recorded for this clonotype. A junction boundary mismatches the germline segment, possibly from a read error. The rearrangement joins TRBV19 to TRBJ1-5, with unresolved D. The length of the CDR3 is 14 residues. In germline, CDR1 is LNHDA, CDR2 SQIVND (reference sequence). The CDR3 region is CASRVQGSSQPQHF. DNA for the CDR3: TGTGCCAGTAGGGTACAAGGGAGCAGTCAGCCCCAGCATTTT. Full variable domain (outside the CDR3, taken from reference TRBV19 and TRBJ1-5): DGGITQSPKYLFRKEGQNVTLSCEQNLNHDAMYWYRQDPGQGLRLIYYSQIVNDFQKGDIAEGYSVSREKKESFPLTVTSAQKNPTAFYLCASRVQGSSQPQHFGDGTRLSIL.

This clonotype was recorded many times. Here the CDR3 reads CSAPDGQRTYEQYF. The CDR3 nucleotides read TGCAGTGCTCCCGACGGACAGAGAACCTACGAGCAGTACTTC. This chain uses TRBV20-1 with TRBJ2-7, with D perhaps matching TRBD1 (6 bases). V was pared by 5 bases and J by 2 bases, with 16 bases between. This CDR3 has 14 amino acids. The V gene's germline CDR1 is DFQATT and CDR2 SNEGSKA (reference sequence).

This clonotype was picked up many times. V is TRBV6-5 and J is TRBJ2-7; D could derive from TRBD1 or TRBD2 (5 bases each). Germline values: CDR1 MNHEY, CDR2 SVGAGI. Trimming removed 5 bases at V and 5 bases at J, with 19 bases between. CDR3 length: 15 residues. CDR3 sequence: CASSPWDLLENEQYF. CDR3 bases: TGTGCCAGCAGTCCGTGGGACCTCTTGGAGAACGAGCAGTACTTC.

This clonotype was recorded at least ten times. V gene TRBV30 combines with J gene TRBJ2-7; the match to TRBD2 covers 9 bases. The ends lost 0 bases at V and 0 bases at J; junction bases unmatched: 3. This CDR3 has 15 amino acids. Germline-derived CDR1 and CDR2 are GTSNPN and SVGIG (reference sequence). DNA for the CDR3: TGTGCCTGGAGTGTAGCGGGGGGACCCTCCTACGAGCAGTACTTC. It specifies CAWSVAGGPSYEQYF.

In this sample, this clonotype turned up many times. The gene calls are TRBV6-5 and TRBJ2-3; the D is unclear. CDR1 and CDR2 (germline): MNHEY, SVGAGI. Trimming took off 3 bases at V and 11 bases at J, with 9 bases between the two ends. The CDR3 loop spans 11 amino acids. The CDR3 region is CASSYGIEQYF. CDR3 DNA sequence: TGTGCCAGCAGTTATGGAATCGAGCAGTATTTT.